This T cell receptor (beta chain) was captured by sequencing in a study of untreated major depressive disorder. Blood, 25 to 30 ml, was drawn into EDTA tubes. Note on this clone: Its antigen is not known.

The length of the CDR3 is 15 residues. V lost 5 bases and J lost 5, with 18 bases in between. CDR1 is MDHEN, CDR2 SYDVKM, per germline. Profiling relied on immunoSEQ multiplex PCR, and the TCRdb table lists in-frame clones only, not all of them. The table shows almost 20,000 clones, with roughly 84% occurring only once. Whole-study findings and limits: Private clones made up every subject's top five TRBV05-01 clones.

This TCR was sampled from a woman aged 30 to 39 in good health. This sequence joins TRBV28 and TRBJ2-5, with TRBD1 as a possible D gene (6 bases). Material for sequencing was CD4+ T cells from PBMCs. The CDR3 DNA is TGTGCCAGCAGTCCTCCCAGGGGCACGGGGGAGACCCAGTACTTC. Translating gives CASSPPRGTGETQYF. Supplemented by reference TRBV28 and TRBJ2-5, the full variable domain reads DVKVTQSSRYLVKRTGEKVFLECVQDMDHENMFWYRQDPGLGLRLIYFSYDVKMKEKGDIPEGYSVSREKKERFSLILESASTNQTSMYLCASSPPRGTGETQYFGPGTRLLVL.